The clone carrying this TCR beta chain was observed many times. Its antigen is still unknown. This entry is derived from a study of blood T cells in healthy people across ages. Using a J-beta primer mix together with a sample-barcoded 5' primer, a second PCR was run for about 6 to 11 cycles. Each cDNA molecule was tagged by a template-switch adaptor that had 12 random nucleotides. TCRdb reanalysed the 5' RACE reads using MiXCR and keeps one entry per CDR3 protein. The data contain hundreds of thousands of distinct CDR3 sequences, roughly 32% of them singletons. Study-level findings and limits: TCR beta diversity, measured per million T cells, fell in a roughly linear way with age. Naive T cell percentage showed a strong correlation with TCR beta diversity.

Trimming took 0 bases from V and 8 from J, leaving 16 bases between them. The length of the CDR3 is 14 residues. Germline CDR1 DFQATT, CDR2 SNEGSKA (reference sequence). This rearrangement joins TRBV20-1 to TRBJ1-2, with D possibly matching TRBD1 (5 bases). Input material: blood. This receptor was identified in a woman of 80 years or more in good health. The CDR3 spells CSARDLQGLGGYTF. CDR3 nucleotide sequence: TGCAGTGCTAGAGACCTGCAGGGTTTGGGGGGCTACACCTTC.